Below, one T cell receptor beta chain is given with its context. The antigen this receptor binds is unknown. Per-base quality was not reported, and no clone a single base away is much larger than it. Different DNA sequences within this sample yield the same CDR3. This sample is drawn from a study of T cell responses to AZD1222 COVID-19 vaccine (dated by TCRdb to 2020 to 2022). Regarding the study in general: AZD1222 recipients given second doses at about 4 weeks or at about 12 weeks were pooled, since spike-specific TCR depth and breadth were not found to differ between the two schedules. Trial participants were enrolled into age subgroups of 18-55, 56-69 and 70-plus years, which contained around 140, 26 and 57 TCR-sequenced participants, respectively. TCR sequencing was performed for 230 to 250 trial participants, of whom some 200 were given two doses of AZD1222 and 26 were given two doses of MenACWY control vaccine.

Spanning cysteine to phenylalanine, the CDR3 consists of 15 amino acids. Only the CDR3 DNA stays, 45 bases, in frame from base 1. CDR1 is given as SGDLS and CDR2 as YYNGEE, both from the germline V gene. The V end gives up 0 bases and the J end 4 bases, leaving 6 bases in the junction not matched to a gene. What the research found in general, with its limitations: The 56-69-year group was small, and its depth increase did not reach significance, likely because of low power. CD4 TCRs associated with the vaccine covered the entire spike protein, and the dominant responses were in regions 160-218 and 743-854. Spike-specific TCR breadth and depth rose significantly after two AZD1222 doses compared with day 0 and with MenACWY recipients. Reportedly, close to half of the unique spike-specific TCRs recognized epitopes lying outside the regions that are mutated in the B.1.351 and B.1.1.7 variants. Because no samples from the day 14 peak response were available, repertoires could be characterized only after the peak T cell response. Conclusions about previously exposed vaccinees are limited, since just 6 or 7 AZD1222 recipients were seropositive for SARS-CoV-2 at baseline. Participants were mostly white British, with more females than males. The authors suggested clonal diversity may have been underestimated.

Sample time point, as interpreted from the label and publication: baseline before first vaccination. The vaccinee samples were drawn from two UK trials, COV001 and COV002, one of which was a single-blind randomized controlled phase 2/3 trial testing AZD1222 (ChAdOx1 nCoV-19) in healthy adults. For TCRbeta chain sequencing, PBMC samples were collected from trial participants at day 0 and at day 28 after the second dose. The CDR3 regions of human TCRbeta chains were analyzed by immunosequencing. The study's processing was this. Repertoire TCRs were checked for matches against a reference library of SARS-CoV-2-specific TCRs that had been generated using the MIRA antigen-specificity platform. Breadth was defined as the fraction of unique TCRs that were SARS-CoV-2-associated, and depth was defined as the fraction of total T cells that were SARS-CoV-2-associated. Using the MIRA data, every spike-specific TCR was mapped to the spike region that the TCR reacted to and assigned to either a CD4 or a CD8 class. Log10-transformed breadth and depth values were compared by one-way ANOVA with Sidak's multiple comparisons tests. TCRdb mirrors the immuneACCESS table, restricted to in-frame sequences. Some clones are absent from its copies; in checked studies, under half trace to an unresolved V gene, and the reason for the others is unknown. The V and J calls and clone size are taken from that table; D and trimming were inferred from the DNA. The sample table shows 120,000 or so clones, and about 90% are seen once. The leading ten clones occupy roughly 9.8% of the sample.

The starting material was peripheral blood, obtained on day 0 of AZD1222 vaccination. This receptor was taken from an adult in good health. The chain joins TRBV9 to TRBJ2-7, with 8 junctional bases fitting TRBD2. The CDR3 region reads CASSVGGGTSYEQYF. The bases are TGTGCCAGCAGCGTAGGCGGGGGGACAAGTTACGAGCAGTACTTC.